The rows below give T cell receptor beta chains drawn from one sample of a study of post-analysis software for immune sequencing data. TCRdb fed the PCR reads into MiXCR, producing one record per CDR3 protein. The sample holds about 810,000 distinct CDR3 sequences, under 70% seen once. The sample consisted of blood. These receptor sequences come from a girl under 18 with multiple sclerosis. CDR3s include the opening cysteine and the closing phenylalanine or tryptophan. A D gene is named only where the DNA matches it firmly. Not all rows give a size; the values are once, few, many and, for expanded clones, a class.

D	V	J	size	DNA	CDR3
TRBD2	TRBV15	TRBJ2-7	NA	TGTGCCACCAGCAGAGATATAAGCGGGAGGGCCCGAGAGCAGTACTTC	CATSRDISGRAREQYF
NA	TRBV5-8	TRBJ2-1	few	TGTGCCAGCAGCTTTTCAGACAGCTACTACAATGAGCAGTTCTTC	CASSFSDSYYNEQFF
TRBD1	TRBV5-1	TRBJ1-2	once	TGCGCCAGCAGCGCGGCTCAGGGGGCACATGGCTACACCTTC	CASSAAQGAHGYTF
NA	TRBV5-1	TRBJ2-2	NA	TGCGCCAGCAGCTTGTTGGCGGTTAACACCGGGGAGCTGTTTTTT	CASSLLAVNTGELFF
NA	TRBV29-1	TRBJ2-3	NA	TGCAGCGTTGCCAGACTCAACACAGATACGCAGTATTTT	CSVARLNTDTQYF
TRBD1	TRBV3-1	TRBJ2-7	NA	TGTGCCAGCAGCCTCGCAGGACAGGGGAACGAGCAGTACTTC	CASSLAGQGNEQYF
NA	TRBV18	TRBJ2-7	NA	TGTGCCAGCTCACAGTCAGGGTTCGGCGAGCAGTACTTC	CASSQSGFGEQYF
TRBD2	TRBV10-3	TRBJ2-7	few	TGTGCCATCAGGCCGACTAGCGGGGACTACGAGCAGTACTTC	CAIRPTSGDYEQYF
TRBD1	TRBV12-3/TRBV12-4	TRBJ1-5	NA	TGTGCCAGCAGTTTAGACCTGACGGACAGGATCAATCAGCCCCAGCATTTT	CASSLDLTDRINQPQHF
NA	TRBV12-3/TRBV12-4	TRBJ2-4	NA	TGTGCCAGCAGTCGGGATCTAGCCAAAAACATTCAGTACTTC	CASSRDLAKNIQYF
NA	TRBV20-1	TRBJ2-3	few	TGCAGTGCTAGCGCCGGGCGATTCCACAGCACAGATACGCAGTATTTT	CSASAGRFHSTDTQYF
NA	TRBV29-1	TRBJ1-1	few	TGCAGTTCCGGCGTCAGGGGGAACACTGAAGCTTTCTTT	CSSGVRGNTEAFF
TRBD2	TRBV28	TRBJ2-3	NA	TGTGCCAGCAGCTTAAAACTAGCGGGGTCACGACTCAGCACAGATACGCAGTATTTT	CASSLKLAGSRLSTDTQYF
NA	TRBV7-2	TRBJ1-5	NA	TGTGCCAGCAGCTCCCCCCCAGGTACAGGGACGGAACAGCCCCAGCATTTT	CASSSPPGTGTEQPQHF
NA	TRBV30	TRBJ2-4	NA	TGTGCCTGGAGTCAGGGGGCCAAAAACATTCAGTACTTC	CAWSQGAKNIQYF
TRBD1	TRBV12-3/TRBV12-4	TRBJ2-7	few	TGTGCCAGCAGGGGGACAGGGGGCTACGGGCAGTACTTC	CASRGTGGYGQYF
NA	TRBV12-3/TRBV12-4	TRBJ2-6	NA	TGTGCCAGCACCTCTACAGGGATAGCTTCCTCTGGGGCCAACGTCCTGACTTTC	CASTSTGIASSGANVLTF
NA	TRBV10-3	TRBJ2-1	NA	TGTGCCATCAGACGAACAGACAGTGAAGAATATCCTAGCAAGAATGAGCAGTTCTTC	CAIRRTDSEEYPSKNEQFF
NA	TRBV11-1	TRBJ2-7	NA	TGTGCCAGCAGCTTAGCCCGCAGGGGCTCGACCTACGAGCAGTACTTC	CASSLARRGSTYEQYF
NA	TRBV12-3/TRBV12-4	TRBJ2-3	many	TGTGCCAGCAGTTCCCTCACAGATACGCAGTATTTT	CASSSLTDTQYF